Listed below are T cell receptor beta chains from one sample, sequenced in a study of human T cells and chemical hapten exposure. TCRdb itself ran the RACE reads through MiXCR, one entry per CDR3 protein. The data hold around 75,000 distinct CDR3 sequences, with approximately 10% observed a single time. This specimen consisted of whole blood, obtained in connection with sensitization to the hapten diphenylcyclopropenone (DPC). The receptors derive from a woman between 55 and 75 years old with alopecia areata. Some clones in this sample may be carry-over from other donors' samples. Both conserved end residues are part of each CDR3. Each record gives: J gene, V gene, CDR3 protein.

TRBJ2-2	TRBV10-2	CASRATGGGGGELFF
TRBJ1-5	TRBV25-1	CASSDGTYQPQHF
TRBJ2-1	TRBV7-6	CASSPNRAQEIGNEQFF
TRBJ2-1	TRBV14	CASSSYWGNEQFF
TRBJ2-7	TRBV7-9	CASSLSAGEQYF
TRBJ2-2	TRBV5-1	CASSFQGLAGRSNTGELFF
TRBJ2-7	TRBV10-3	CAISDPGGGTSSYEQYF
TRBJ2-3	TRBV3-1	CASSPGVSPTDTQYF
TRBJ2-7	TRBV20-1	CSARAHGEQYF
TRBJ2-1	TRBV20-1	CSARPGAGGWYNEQFF
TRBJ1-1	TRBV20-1	CSANGGPTEAFF
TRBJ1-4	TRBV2	CASSYGPRTNEKLFF
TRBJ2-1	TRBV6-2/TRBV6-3	CASSSVEAYNEQFF
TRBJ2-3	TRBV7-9	CASRGILFLTDTQYF
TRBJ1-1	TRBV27	CASSPGRGTEAFF
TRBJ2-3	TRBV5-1	CASSPRGLAGTDTQYF
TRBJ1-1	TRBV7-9	CASSLGMNTEAFF
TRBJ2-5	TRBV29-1	CSVALAEETQYF
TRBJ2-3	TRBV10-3	CAITHSGGASDTQYF
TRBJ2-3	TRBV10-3	CAISASGGRRDTQYF
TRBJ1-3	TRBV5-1	CASSRTGPDISSGNTIYF
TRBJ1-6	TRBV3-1	CASSQVSVRSPLHF
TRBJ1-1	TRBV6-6	CASSYSSTVNTEAFF
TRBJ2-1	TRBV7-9	CASSFMRLSSYNEQFF
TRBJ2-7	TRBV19	CASSTSGTGVHEQYF
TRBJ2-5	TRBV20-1	CSARDTGGDETQYF
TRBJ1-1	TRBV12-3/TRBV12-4	CASSWWGRNTEAFF
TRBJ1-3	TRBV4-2	CASSQESQGISGNTIYF
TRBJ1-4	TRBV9	CASSVDTGSEKLFF
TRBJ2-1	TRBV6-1	CASSSGQGWIEQFF
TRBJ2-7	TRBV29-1	CSVVSAFSYEQYF
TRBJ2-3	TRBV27	CASSLARRGDSDTQYF
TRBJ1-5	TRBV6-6	CASSLDRVGRQPQHF
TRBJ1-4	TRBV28	CASSLGGTVNEKLFF
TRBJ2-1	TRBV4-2	CASSQDRSDSYNEQFF
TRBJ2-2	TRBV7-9	CASSLRRNTGELFF
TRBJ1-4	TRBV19	CASSYRDVSGEKLFF
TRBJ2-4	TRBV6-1	CASSDTGEYF
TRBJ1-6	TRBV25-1	CASSDRLNSPLHF
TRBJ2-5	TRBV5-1	CASSFQGQETQYF
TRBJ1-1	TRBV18	CASLSMNTEAFF
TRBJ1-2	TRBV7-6	CASSQSNYYGYTF
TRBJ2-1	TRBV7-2	CASSLVGVRGNEQFF
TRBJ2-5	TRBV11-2	CASSAILAGEYQETQYF
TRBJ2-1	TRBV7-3	CASSISGGAREQFF
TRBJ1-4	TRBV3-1	CASSQEWTINEKLFF
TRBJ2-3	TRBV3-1	CASSQGQGDTQYF
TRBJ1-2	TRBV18	CASSPNPGQPEYGYTF
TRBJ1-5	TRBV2	CASSVGQQYQPQHF
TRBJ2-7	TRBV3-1	CASSQEAAYEQYF
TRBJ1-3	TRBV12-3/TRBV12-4	CASRDQGAGNTIYF
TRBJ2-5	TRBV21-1	CASLETQYF
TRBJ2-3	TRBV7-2	CASLGQFTDTQYF